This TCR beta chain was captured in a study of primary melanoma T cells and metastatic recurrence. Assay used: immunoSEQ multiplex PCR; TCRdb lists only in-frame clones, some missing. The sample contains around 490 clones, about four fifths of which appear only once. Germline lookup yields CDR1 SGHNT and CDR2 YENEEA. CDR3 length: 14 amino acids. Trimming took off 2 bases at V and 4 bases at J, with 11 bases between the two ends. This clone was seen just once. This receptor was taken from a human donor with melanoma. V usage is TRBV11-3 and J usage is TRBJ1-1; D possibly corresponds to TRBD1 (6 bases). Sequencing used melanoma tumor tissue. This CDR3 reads CASSLMAGVTEAFF. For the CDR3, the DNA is TGTGCCAGCAGCTTAATGGCAGGGGTCACTGAAGCTTTCTTT.